The 19 T cell receptor beta chains below come from one sample, sequenced in a study of identical twins. TCRdb ran MiXCR on the 5' RACE reads and lists one entry per CDR3 protein. The profile shows fewer than 550,000 distinct CDR3 sequences, nearly 15% of them singletons. This sample was shared with a second study, whose subject was yellow fever vaccine responses in identical twins.

What was sequenced was CD4+ T cells sorted from blood. Receptors were obtained from a woman in her late teens or twenties in good health.

This clonotype showed up just a few times. The rearrangement uses TRBV15 and TRBJ2-1; D not resolved. The CDR3 is 16 residues long. V was clipped by 4 bases and J by 2 bases, with 15 bases between them. Germline-derived CDR1 and CDR2 are LNHNV and YYDKDF (reference sequence). The DNA for the CDR3 is TGTGCCACCAGCACTGACCCACGCCTCACCTACAATGAGCAGTTCTTC. Its protein product is CATSTDPRLTYNEQFF.

This clonotype was seen more than once but under ten times. The chain carries TRBV12-3 or TRBV12-4 and TRBJ2-7, with TRBD2 matching over 11 bases. The ends lost 5 bases at V and 3 bases at J; junction bases unmatched: 3. The CDR3 is 14 amino acids. The CDR3 is CASSKGLADYEQYF. In nucleotides, the CDR3 is TGTGCCAGCAGTAAGGGACTAGCGGACTACGAGCAGTACTTC.

This clonotype was recorded many times. CDR3 residues: CASSLGHSYEQYF. CDR3 DNA sequence: TGTGCCAGCAGTTTAGGGCACTCCTACGAGCAGTACTTC. The chain carries TRBV12-3 or TRBV12-4 and TRBJ2-7; D is uncertain. This CDR3 contains 13 residues. Trimming cost V 1 base and J 0 bases, with 4 bases left between them.

This clonotype turned up a few times. The J gene is TRBJ2-3, the V gene TRBV7-6, with 8 bases fitting TRBD2. The trim removed 3 bases at V and 9 bases at J, leaving 14 bases unmatched. The length of the CDR3 is 16 residues. Per germline, CDR1 SGHVS and CDR2 FNYEAQ. This CDR3 reads CASSFLAGGKRETQYF. DNA of the CDR3: TGTGCCAGCAGCTTCCTAGCGGGCGGAAAAAGGGAAACGCAGTATTTT.

The J gene is TRBJ2-7, the V gene TRBV7-3; TRBD2 is a possible D gene (7 bases). CDR1 is SGHTA and CDR2 is FQGTGA in the germline V gene. Trimming stripped 0 bases from V and 0 bases from J, with 12 bases between. The CDR3 runs to 16 residues. CDR3 nucleotides: TGTGCCAGCAGCTTAACTGGGGGGGGCAACTCCTACGAGCAGTACTTC. It codes for CASSLTGGGNSYEQYF.

This clonotype came up a few times. The chain recombines TRBV7-9 with TRBJ2-1; D gene uncertain. The germline gives CDR1 SEHNR, CDR2 FQNEAQ (reference sequence). The CDR3 covers 13 residues. V lost 1 base and J 5 bases, leaving 6 bases between the germline ends. CDR3 nucleotides: TGTGCCAGCAGCTTAGGGAACGACAATGAGCAGTTCTTC. Protein: CASSLGNDNEQFF.

V usage is TRBV5-1 and J usage is TRBJ1-1; no definite D call. V dropped 2 bases and J dropped 5 bases, with 13 bases sitting between them. The CDR3 runs to 14 residues. Germline loops: CDR1 SGHRS, CDR2 YFSETQ. CDR3 sequence: CASSFGLWDTEAFF. The DNA for the CDR3 is TGCGCCAGCAGCTTTGGGCTCTGGGATACTGAAGCTTTCTTT.

The chain employs TRBV20-1 and TRBJ2-4; 11 positions match TRBD1. V was clipped by 3 bases and J by 1 base; unmatched bases: 5. The CDR3 is 16 amino acids. Germline V gene sequence: CDR1 DFQATT, CDR2 SNEGSKA (reference sequence). This CDR3 is CSASGQGASAKNIQYF. CDR3 sequence (DNA): TGCAGTGCTAGCGGACAGGGGGCTAGTGCCAAAAACATTCAGTACTTC.

V and J are TRBV18 and TRBJ1-6; a weak D match, TRBD1 (5 bases). Trimming took 0 bases from V and 15 from J, leaving 15 bases between them. The CDR3 sequence is 14 residues long. Germline assignment: CDR1 KGHSH and CDR2 LQKENI. CDR3: CASSPPAGPKILHF. CDR3 DNA: TGTGCCAGCTCACCACCGGCAGGGCCCAAAATCCTCCACTTT.

The rearrangement uses TRBV2 and TRBJ1-1, with a possible D match to TRBD1 (6 bases). The V end was cut by 11 bases, the J end by 2 bases, with 15 bases between. CDR3 size: 13 residues. The germline V gene has CDR1 SNHLY and CDR2 FYNNEI. CDR3 region: CADRREGNTEAFF. CDR3 DNA sequence: TGTGCCGACAGGAGAGAGGGCAACACTGAAGCTTTCTTT. The whole variable domain, filled in from reference TRBV2 and TRBJ1-1, reads EPEVTQTPSHQVTQMGQEVILRCVPISNHLYFYWYRQILGQKVEFLVSFYNNEISEKSEIFDDQFSVERPDGSNFTLKIRSTKLEDSAMYFCADRREGNTEAFFGQGTRLTVV.

This clonotype was counted a few times. V gene TRBV29-1 combines with J gene TRBJ2-7; 8 bases line up with TRBD1. V shed 7 bases and J 2 bases; nucleotides not matched to a gene: 7. The germline gives CDR1 SQVTM, CDR2 ANQGSEA. The CDR3 is 13 residues long. As DNA, the CDR3 is TGCAGCGCTGTCCGGGACAGGACCTACGAGCAGTACTTC. Protein product: CSAVRDRTYEQYF.

CDR3 nucleotide sequence: TGTGCCAGCAGCTTGGGAGGGGGAGTCGCGAACACCGGGGAGCTGTTTTTT. Residues: CASSLGGGVANTGELFF. The V call is TRBV5-4, the J call TRBJ2-2; TRBD1 is a possible D gene (6 bases). V gave up 0 bases and J gave up 0 bases, with 12 bases separating them. Germline CDR1 and CDR2: SGHNT and YYREEE (reference sequence). CDR3 size: 17 residues.

The chain joins TRBV7-9 to TRBJ1-6, with 9 bases identical to TRBD1. CDR3 length: 14 amino acids. Germline lookup yields CDR1 SEHNR and CDR2 FQNEAQ (reference sequence). V was clipped by 1 base and J by 12 bases; unmatched bases: 4. The CDR3 protein is CASSLGDRELPLHF. For the CDR3, the DNA is TGTGCCAGCAGCTTAGGGGACAGGGAATTACCCCTCCACTTT. Combining the CDR3 with reference TRBV7-9 and TRBJ1-6 gives the whole variable domain DTGVSQNPRHKITKRGQNVTFRCDPISEHNRLYWYRQTLGQGPEFLTYFQNEAQLEKSRLLSDRFSAERPKGSFSTLEIQRTEQGDSAMYLCASSLGDRELPLHFGNGTRLTVT.

CDR3 sequence: CRAGRARGTYEQYV. CDR3 DNA sequence: TGCAGGGCGGGTCGGGCAAGGGGGACCTACGAGCAGTACGTC. V gene TRBV20-1 combines with J gene TRBJ2-7; a weak D match, TRBD1 (6 bases). This CDR3 contains 14 residues. CDR1 and CDR2 from the germline V gene are DFQATT and SNEGSKA (reference sequence).

V gene TRBV7-9 combines with J gene TRBJ1-4; a possible D gene is TRBD1 (5 bases). Germline V lookup: CDR1 SEHNR, CDR2 FQNEAQ (reference sequence). Trimming shortened V by 5 bases and J by 5 bases, and 12 bases separated the two germline ends. CDR3 length equals 14 residues. CDR3 coding DNA: TGTGCCAGCAGCCCAGGGCGCCCAAATGAAAAACTGTTTTTT. Protein sequence: CASSPGRPNEKLFF.

This clonotype was recorded many times. The chain employs TRBV5-1 and TRBJ1-2; the D gene is possibly TRBD1 (5 bases). CDR1 is SGHRS and CDR2 is YFSETQ in the germline V gene. The V end was cut by 4 bases, the J end by 4 bases, with 11 bases between. The CDR3 sequence is 13 residues long. The CDR3 nucleotides are TGCGCCAGCAGCCAAGACGGGGGCTATGGCTACACCTTC. Its protein is CASSQDGGYGYTF. The full variable domain, its missing parts supplied by reference TRBV5-1 and TRBJ1-2, is KAGVTQTPRYLIKTRGQQVTLSCSPISGHRSVSWYQQTPGQGLQFLFEYFSETQRNKGNFPGRFSGRQFSNSRSEMNVSTLELGDSALYLCASSQDGGYGYTFGSGTRLTVV.

This clonotype was counted many times. The rearrangement uses TRBV12-3 or TRBV12-4 and TRBJ2-1, with 9 bases aligning to TRBD1. The CDR3 covers 20 residues. After removal of 6 bases from V and 5 bases from J, the junction contained 23 bases not matched to a gene. The CDR3 region is CASRGQGPARAYKTDNEQFF. The CDR3 region has the DNA TGTGCCAGCAGGGGACAGGGCCCGGCTAGGGCATACAAGACGGACAATGAGCAGTTCTTC.

The chain recombines TRBV5-1 with TRBJ2-7; tentatively, D is TRBD1 (5 bases). Germline values: CDR1 SGHRS, CDR2 YFSETQ. Trimming took off 2 bases at V and 8 bases at J, with 8 bases between the two ends. The CDR3 has 11 amino acids. The CDR3 DNA is TGCGCCAGCAGCTTACAGGATAAGCAGTACTTC. Protein: CASSLQDKQYF.

This clonotype was seen a handful of times. The V gene is TRBV20-1, the J gene TRBJ2-3, with 9 bases identical to TRBD2. V lost 0 bases to trimming and J lost 1 base; unmatched junction nucleotides: 11. The CDR3 is made up of 18 amino acids. The germline CDR1 and CDR2 sequences are DFQATT and SNEGSKA (reference sequence). The CDR3 region is CSAREVAGGRQGTDTQYF. The CDR3 region has the DNA TGCAGTGCTAGAGAAGTTGCGGGAGGGCGTCAGGGCACAGATACGCAGTATTTT.